This T cell receptor (beta chain) is from a study of immune characterization of retroperitoneal liposarcoma. The germline V gene encodes CDR1 MNHEY and CDR2 SVGAGI. The CDR3 sequence is 13 residues long. MiXCR, applied by TCRdb to the PCR reads, yields one record per CDR3 protein. In the table there are about 9,700 distinct CDR3 sequences, roughly 26% of which are singletons. Specimen: tumor tissue. The origin of this receptor is a female donor with retroperitoneal liposarcoma. The J gene is TRBJ2-5, the V gene TRBV6-5, with a weak D call TRBD1 (5 bases). The J call is in doubt because the DNA end fits TRBJ2-1 better. For the CDR3, the DNA is TGTGCCAGCAGTTGGCAGGGCCAAGAGACCCAGTTCTTC. This gives the protein CASSWQGQETQFF.